The 9 T cell receptor beta chains reported below all come from one sample, sequenced in a study of glioma-infiltrating T cells. Using RNA template, CDR3s of TCR alpha and beta were amplified with iRepertoire arm-PCR. TCRdb re-derived calls from the multiplex PCR reads in MiXCR, one entry per CDR3 protein. The repertoire has under 50,000 distinct CDR3 sequences, around 20% of them found once; the top ten carry approximately 6.4%. Sequenced sample: glioma tissue, nonneoplastic brain tissue, or PBMCs (not recorded which). These receptors came from a human donor with low-grade glioma or glioblastoma, undergoing nonglioma brain surgery, or in good health (not recorded which).

This clonotype has at least ten counts. The chain joins TRBV2 to TRBJ2-3, with D possibly matching TRBD1 (6 bases). CDR3 length: 16 residues. The germline V gene has CDR1 SNHLY and CDR2 FYNNEI. Trimming took off 6 bases at V and 2 bases at J, with 18 bases between the two ends. The CDR3 is CASSAKEQGFTDTQYF. CDR3 coding DNA: TGTGCCAGCAGCGCTAAAGAACAGGGATTCACAGATACGCAGTATTTT. The whole variable domain, remainder taken from reference TRBV2 and TRBJ2-3, is EPEVTQTPSHQVTQMGQEVILRCVPISNHLYFYWYRQILGQKVEFLVSFYNNEISEKSEIFDDQFSVERPDGSNFTLKIRSTKLEDSAMYFCASSAKEQGFTDTQYFGPGTRLTVL.

This clonotype was seen repeatedly, ten times or more. This CDR3 is CASSPKMYQETQYF. The CDR3 bases are TGTGCCAGCAGCCCTAAAATGTACCAAGAGACCCAGTACTTC. This rearrangement joins TRBV6-1 to TRBJ2-5; D is unresolved. The germline V gene encodes CDR1 MNHNS and CDR2 SASEGT. The CDR3 has 14 residues. V was cut by 6 bases and J by 0 bases, with 11 bases left in between.

This clonotype has at least ten counts. This chain connects TRBV6-1 to TRBJ2-7; D not resolved. Trimming pared 6 bases from V and 3 bases from J, leaving 6 bases between. Germline CDR1 is MNHNS and CDR2 is SASEGT. This CDR3 spans 11 amino acids. CDR3 loop: CASRTLYEQYF. The CDR3 bases are TGTGCCAGCAGGACCCTCTACGAGCAGTACTTC.

The V call is TRBV11-2, the J call TRBJ1-3; 8 bases match TRBD1. The germline CDR1 and CDR2 sequences are SGHAT and FQNNGV. CDR3 length: 14 residues. J gave up 3 bases and V 4 bases, and 2 bases lay outside the gene matches. CDR3 amino acids: CASSSGQVGNTIYF. CDR3 nucleotides: TGTGCCAGCAGCTCGGGACAGGTTGGAAACACCATATATTTT.

The sample holds many counts of this clonotype. The chain employs TRBV2 and TRBJ2-5; 11 bases align to TRBD2. CDR3 length: 16 residues. Germline loops: CDR1 SNHLY, CDR2 FYNNEI. The ends lost 5 bases at V and 1 base at J; junction bases unmatched: 6. DNA of the CDR3: TGTGCCAGCAGTCCGGGACTAGCGGTACTCCAAGAGACCCAGTACTTC. This sequence encodes CASSPGLAVLQETQYF.

The sample holds many counts of this clonotype. The V and J genes are TRBV20-1 and TRBJ2-3, with TRBD2 matching over 13 bases. The germline V gene encodes CDR1 DFQATT and CDR2 SNEGSKA (reference sequence). Unmatched junction bases numbered 9, after V lost 3 bases and J lost 3 bases. The CDR3 is 17 residues long. The CDR3 DNA is TGCAGTGCTAGGGGGGTAGGACTAGCGGGAGAGACAGATACGCAGTATTTT. This codes for CSARGVGLAGETDTQYF.

This clonotype has ten or more counts. This chain uses TRBV28 with TRBJ2-1; 9 nucleotides line up with TRBD1. CDR3 length: 14 residues. The germline V gene has CDR1 MDHEN and CDR2 SYDVKM. The J segment lost 8 bases and the V segment lost 4 bases, leaving 6 bases of the junction unmatched. The DNA of the CDR3 is TGTGCCAGCAGTTCCCCCCGGACAGGGGATGAGCAGTTCTTC. It encodes CASSSPRTGDEQFF.

This clonotype was recorded at least ten times. The rearrangement joins TRBV6-1 to TRBJ1-2; no reliable D call. V shed 5 bases and J shed 4 bases, with 8 bases lying between them. The CDR3 is made up of 12 amino acids. CDR1 and CDR2 from the germline V gene are MNHNS and SASEGT. The CDR3 loop reads CASSWKGYGYTF. CDR3 sequence (DNA): TGTGCCAGCAGTTGGAAGGGCTATGGCTACACCTTC.

This clonotype was found a few times. The chain has TRBV5-5 and TRBJ2-5, with 7 bases matching TRBD2. Germline CDR1 reads SGHKS; CDR2 reads YYEKEE (reference sequence). CDR3 length: 15 residues. The V segment lost 5 bases and the J segment 9 bases; nucleotides outside the gene matches: 16. The CDR3 nucleotides read TGTGCCAGCAGTTACCTGGGACTACCCAAGGAGTCCCAGTACTTC. It is translated as CASSYLGLPKESQYF.